One and the same sample provided the 14 T cell receptor beta chains below, sequenced in a study of T cells expressing NK-cell markers. Reprocessing the 5' RACE reads, TCRdb reports a single entry for every CDR3 protein and omits DNA. This repertoire includes tens of thousands of distinct CDR3 sequences. Sample: blood T cells: a sorted CD56 or NKG2C T cell subset, CD4+ or CD8+ T cells, or bulk PBMC T cells (not recorded which). The receptors were sampled from a woman between 18 and 75 years old in good health.

The V gene is TRBV5-1, the J gene TRBJ2-2; TCRdb's D gene call, TRBD1, goes unchecked for lack of DNA. Germline values: CDR1 SGHRS, CDR2 YFSETQ. The CDR3 spans 12 residues. The CDR3 region is CASSSTGLELFF.

The chain employs TRBV28 and TRBJ2-1; the D call of TRBD1 rests on TCRdb alone, since no DNA is present to check it. The CDR3 consists of 15 residues. CDR1 and CDR2 from the germline V gene are MDHEN and SYDVKM. The CDR3 region is CASSGGAGEVNEQFF.

V gene TRBV12-3 or TRBV12-4 combines with J gene TRBJ2-5; the TRBD1 assignment by TCRdb is unverifiable without DNA. There are 15 residues in the CDR3. This CDR3 is CASSFGQGRSETQYF.

This chain uses TRBV25-1 with TRBJ1-1. This CDR3 is built from 14 residues. Germline CDR1 MGHDK, CDR2 SYGVNS. The CDR3 here is CASKAGGEGTEAFF. The full variable domain, completed using reference TRBV25-1 and TRBJ1-1, is EADIYQTPRYLVIGTGKKITLECSQTMGHDKMYWYQQDPGMELHLIHYSYGVNSTEKGDLSSESTVSRIRTEHFPLTLESARPSHTSQYLCASKAGGEGTEAFFGQGTRLTVV.

V gene TRBV6-8 combines with J gene TRBJ2-7; the D gene TCRdb calls, TRBD1, cannot be checked with no DNA. Germline V CDR1 and CDR2: MNHGY, SAAAGT. CDR3 length: 15 residues. This CDR3 is CASRRSRDTRREQYF.

The rearrangement uses TRBV7-3 and TRBJ2-5; TCRdb gives TRBD2 as the D gene, but with no DNA this cannot be confirmed. The germline gives CDR1 SGHTA, CDR2 FQGTGA. CDR3 length: 15 residues. CDR3 sequence: CASSWGLALEETQYF.

V and J are TRBV7-9 and TRBJ2-7; there is no DNA to check the TCRdb D call of TRBD1. The length of the CDR3 is 13 residues. Germline CDR1 is SEHNR and CDR2 is FQNEAQ (reference sequence). This chain's CDR3 is CASSSPVGRGQYF.

The V and J genes are TRBV3-1 and TRBJ2-5; TCRdb returns TRBD1, unconfirmable since there is no DNA. Germline assignment: CDR1 LGHDT and CDR2 YNNKEL (reference sequence). The CDR3 runs to 15 residues. The CDR3 loop reads CASSHPGPTGETQYF.

The chain has TRBV5-5 and TRBJ2-1; TCRdb's D gene call, TRBD2, goes unchecked for lack of DNA. Germline V CDR1 and CDR2: SGHKS, YYEKEE (reference sequence). This CDR3 is 16 amino acids long. The CDR3 is CASSPLYGGAYNEQFF. The whole variable domain, filled in from reference TRBV5-5 and TRBJ2-1, reads DAGVTQSPTHLIKTRGQQVTLRCSPISGHKSVSWYQQVLGQGPQFIFQYYEKEERGRGNFPDRFSARQFPNYSSELNVNALLLGDSALYLCASSPLYGGAYNEQFFGPGTRLTVL.

The chain carries TRBV9 and TRBJ2-7; TCRdb picks TRBD1, but there is no DNA to check that call. The V gene's germline CDR1 is SGDLS and CDR2 YYNGEE. CDR3 length: 13 amino acids. This chain's CDR3 is CASSNRGRYEQYF.

The chain couples TRBV12-3 or TRBV12-4 to TRBJ2-2; no DNA is available, so the TRBD2 call from TCRdb remains unchecked. The CDR3 length is 14 residues. The CDR3: CASRHTRNTGELFF.

V usage is TRBV6-5 and J usage is TRBJ2-2. Per the germline V gene, CDR1 is MNHEY and CDR2 is SVGAGI. This CDR3 has 12 amino acids. CDR3 protein: CASSYSVGELFF.

The chain couples TRBV2 to TRBJ2-2; there is no DNA to check the TCRdb D call of TRBD2. The CDR3 totals 16 residues. The germline V gene encodes CDR1 SNHLY and CDR2 FYNNEI. CDR3 region: CASSEVAAENTGELFF.

The rearrangement joins TRBV6-2 or TRBV6-3 to TRBJ1-2. CDR3 length: 15 amino acids. Germline assignment: CDR1 MNHEY and CDR2 SVGEGT. CDR3 amino acids: CASSYSKTANYGYTF.